This TCR beta chain was identified during a study of T cell changes during pregnancy in multiple sclerosis. Clones were sequenced by immunoSEQ multiplex PCR, and TCRdb holds only the in-frame ones, with some missing. The table records about 79,000 clones, around 93% of them present only once. The CDR3 covers 16 residues. Deletions cut 1 base from V and 5 bases from J, with 14 bases between. CDR1 is MGHRA and CDR2 is YSYEKL in the germline V gene. The chain carries TRBV4-1 and TRBJ1-4; TRBD1 is a possible D gene (6 bases). The specimen comprised peripheral blood, sampled in the second trimester of pregnancy. The sequence came from a female donor in good health, enrolled as a control in a pregnancy study. This CDR3 reads CASSQGWGGGNEKLFF. The CDR3 DNA reads as TGCGCCAGCAGCCAAGGGTGGGGGGGCGGGAATGAAAAACTGTTTTTT.